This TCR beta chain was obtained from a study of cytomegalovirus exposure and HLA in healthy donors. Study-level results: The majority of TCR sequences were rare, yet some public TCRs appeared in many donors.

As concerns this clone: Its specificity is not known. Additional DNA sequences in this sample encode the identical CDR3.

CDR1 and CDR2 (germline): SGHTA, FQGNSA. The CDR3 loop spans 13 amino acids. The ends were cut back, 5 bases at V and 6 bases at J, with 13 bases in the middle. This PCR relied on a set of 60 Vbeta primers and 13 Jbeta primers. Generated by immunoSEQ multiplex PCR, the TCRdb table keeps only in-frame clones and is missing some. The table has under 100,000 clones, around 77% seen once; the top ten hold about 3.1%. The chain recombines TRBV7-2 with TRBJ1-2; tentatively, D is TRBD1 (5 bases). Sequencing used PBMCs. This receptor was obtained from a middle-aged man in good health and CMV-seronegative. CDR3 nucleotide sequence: TGTGCCAGCAGCCTGGGGTTAGGGGATGGCTACACCTTC. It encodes CASSLGLGDGYTF.